The 28 T cell receptor beta chains below come from one sample, sequenced in a study of Tregs in tolerant kidney transplant recipients. Repertoires were generated with immunoSEQ multiplex PCR, while TCRdb's copy carries only in-frame clones and drops some. The data show 3,900 or so clones, 80% to 90% seen once. The sequencing used Tregs from blood, collected before the transplant. These receptors originate from a human donor who received a combined kidney and bone marrow transplant.

This chain uses TRBV5-4 with TRBJ1-1; no reliable D call. CDR3 length: 13 amino acids. Trimming shortened V by 0 bases and J by 1 base, and 4 bases separated the two germline ends. The V gene's germline CDR1 is SGHNT and CDR2 YYREEE (reference sequence). The CDR3 region has the DNA TGTGCCAGCAGCTTGGCAGAGAACACTGAAGCTTTCTTT. Its protein is CASSLAENTEAFF.

V usage is TRBV28 and J usage is TRBJ1-4; D is possibly TRBD1 (5 bases). Per germline, CDR1 MDHEN and CDR2 SYDVKM. Trimming removed 7 bases at V and 5 bases at J, with 14 bases between. The CDR3 is 14 amino acids. CDR3 sequence (DNA): TGTGCCAGCACTTGGCAGGGATTAAATGAAAAACTGTTTTTT. Amino acids: CASTWQGLNEKLFF.

The count of this clone is one. CDR3 DNA: TGCGCCAGCAGGGCGGCCCCGAACACCGGGGAGCTGTTTTTT. Encoded protein: CASRAAPNTGELFF. The chain carries TRBV5-1 and TRBJ2-2; D remains ambiguous. Germline values: CDR1 SGHRS, CDR2 YFSETQ. The CDR3 loop spans 14 amino acids. V was pared by 5 bases and J by 0 bases, with 8 bases between.

This chain links TRBV28 with TRBJ2-7; TRBD2 aligns across 16 bases. The CDR3 totals 16 residues. The germline CDR1 and CDR2 sequences are MDHEN and SYDVKM. The junction had 8 bases not matched to a gene; V was cut back by 7 bases and J by 5 bases. The chain's CDR3 is CASTHGGLAGGHEQYF. DNA of the CDR3: TGTGCCAGCACCCACGGGGGACTAGCGGGGGGGCACGAGCAGTACTTC.

The chain links TRBV9 to TRBJ2-7, with 10 bases that match TRBD2. Germline CDR1 and CDR2: SGDLS and YYNGEE. This CDR3 is built from 15 residues. J was trimmed by 2 bases and V by 0 bases; bases with no gene match: 2. The CDR3 loop reads CASSVDGTSAYEQYF. In DNA form, the CDR3 reads TGTGCCAGCAGCGTAGATGGGACTAGCGCCTACGAGCAGTACTTC.

This clone was picked up one time. This sequence joins TRBV28 and TRBJ1-1, with 9 positions matching TRBD1. CDR3 length equals 14 residues. Germline CDR1 is MDHEN and CDR2 is SYDVKM. V trimming: 6 bases; J trimming: 3 bases; junction bases outside the gene matches: 5. CDR3 DNA: TGTGCCAGCAGCACAGGGGGCAGGTACACTGAAGCTTTCTTT. Encoded protein: CASSTGGRYTEAFF.

The rearrangement uses TRBV28 and TRBJ1-5, with 7 bases that match TRBD1. This CDR3 is 14 amino acids long. V shed 6 bases, J shed 4 bases, and the junction held 6 bases outside the gene matches. Looked up from germline, CDR1 is MDHEN and CDR2 is SYDVKM. The CDR3 DNA follows: TGTGCCAGCAGGATGACAGGGACTAATCAGCCCCAGCATTTT. Its translation is CASRMTGTNQPQHF.

V and J are TRBV5-1 and TRBJ2-3, with D perhaps TRBD1 (5 bases). Germline-derived CDR1 and CDR2 are SGHRS and YFSETQ. The CDR3 totals 13 residues. Trimming removed 6 bases from V and 4 bases from J, with 12 bases in between. This CDR3 is CASTRAGSDTQYF. The CDR3 DNA follows: TGCGCCAGCACCCGCGCAGGGTCAGATACGCAGTATTTT.

The chain combines TRBV19 with TRBJ1-5, with 9 bases fitting TRBD1. Germline V CDR1 and CDR2: LNHDA, SQIVND (reference sequence). The ends lost 5 bases at V and 5 bases at J; junction bases unmatched: 4. This CDR3 is 14 amino acids long. The CDR3 is CASSQDRGHQPQHF. DNA of the CDR3: TGTGCCAGTAGTCAGGACAGGGGCCATCAGCCCCAGCATTTT.

This clone has just a few counts. The chain uses TRBV10-1 and TRBJ2-7, with TRBD1 as a possible D gene (6 bases). The CDR3 has 14 residues. The V gene's germline CDR1 is WNHNN and CDR2 SYGVQD (reference sequence). The ends were cut back, 3 bases at V and 0 bases at J, with 9 bases in the middle. The CDR3, as DNA: TGCGCCAGCAGTGACGGGGACAACTCCTACGAGCAGTACTTC. Amino acid sequence: CASSDGDNSYEQYF.

This clone has more than one count but fewer than ten. The chain recombines TRBV30 with TRBJ2-7, with TRBD2 matching over 8 bases. V lost 5 bases and J lost 5; bases outside the gene matches: 11. The CDR3 covers 14 residues. Germline V lookup: CDR1 GTSNPN, CDR2 SVGIG (reference sequence). The DNA of the CDR3 is TGTGCCTGGGGGTCCGGGACTAGTCTCAACGAGCAGTACTTC. Its translation is CAWGSGTSLNEQYF.

This chain joins TRBV28 and TRBJ1-1; a weak D match, TRBD1 (6 bases). Germline CDR1 reads MDHEN; CDR2 reads SYDVKM. V was shortened by 2 bases and J by 2 bases, with 33 bases between the two germline ends. The CDR3 runs 22 residues. CDR3: CASSLGQLKTPLYQTPNTEAFF. In DNA form, the CDR3 reads TGTGCCAGCAGTTTAGGACAGCTTAAAACACCCCTTTATCAAACCCCAAACACTGAAGCTTTCTTT.

The chain uses TRBV7-3 and TRBJ2-1, with D perhaps matching TRBD2 (7 bases). Germline loops: CDR1 SGHTA, CDR2 FQGTGA. The CDR3 totals 18 residues. Trimming removed 2 bases at V and 0 bases at J, with 17 bases between. Here the CDR3 reads CASSLEGRGRSSYNEQFF. The CDR3 bases are TGTGCCAGCAGCTTAGAGGGGAGGGGGAGAAGCTCCTACAATGAGCAGTTCTTC.

This clone was detected once. The rearrangement links TRBV5-1 to TRBJ2-7; D call uncertain. Germline lookup yields CDR1 SGHRS and CDR2 YFSETQ. This CDR3 is 14 amino acids long. V dropped 0 bases and J dropped 7 bases, with 14 bases sitting between them. The CDR3 reads CASSLDVKLWEQYF. CDR3 in DNA: TGCGCCAGCAGCTTGGATGTAAAACTGTGGGAGCAGTACTTC. Supplemented by reference TRBV5-1 and TRBJ2-7, the full variable domain reads KAGVTQTPRYLIKTRGQQVTLSCSPISGHRSVSWYQQTPGQGLQFLFEYFSETQRNKGNFPGRFSGRQFSNSRSEMNVSTLELGDSALYLCASSLDVKLWEQYFGPGTRLTVT.

This chain connects TRBV9 to TRBJ2-7; 8 positions match TRBD1. The V and J ends lost 2 bases and 0 bases, in that order; junction bases with no gene match: 4. CDR3 length equals 15 residues. From germline, CDR1 is SGDLS and CDR2 YYNGEE. CDR3 nucleotide sequence: TGTGCCAGCAGCGTGGGACAGGCGAGCTCCTACGAGCAGTACTTC. Residues: CASSVGQASSYEQYF. Full variable domain (remainder filled in from reference TRBV9 and TRBJ2-7): DSGVTQTPKHLITATGQRVTLRCSPRSGDLSVYWYQQSLDQGLQFLIQYYNGEERAKGNILERFSAQQFPDLHSELNLSSLELGDSALYFCASSVGQASSYEQYFGPGTRLTVT.

The rearrangement uses TRBV27 and TRBJ1-5, with no clear D. CDR1 and CDR2 from the germline V gene are MNHEY and SMNVEV (reference sequence). CDR3 length: 13 amino acids. V gave up 2 bases and J gave up 7 bases, with 9 bases separating them. In DNA form, the CDR3 reads TGTGCCAGCAGTTTAAACGAGGGCCAGCCCCAGCATTTT. The encoded protein is CASSLNEGQPQHF.

The chain employs TRBV2 and TRBJ2-7; TRBD2 matches 7 bases. CDR1 and CDR2 (germline): SNHLY, FYNNEI. J was trimmed by 3 bases and V by 4 bases; bases with no gene match: 12. This CDR3 has 16 amino acids. The CDR3 region has the DNA TGTGCCAGCAGTGGGGGGATACTAGCGCCCCACTACGAGCAGTACTTC. Translated, it gives CASSGGILAPHYEQYF.

This clone was picked up a small number of times. The CDR3 DNA follows: TGTGCCAGGGGCCCCGTCGACAGGGGCGGTGTCGAGCAGTACTTC. Amino acids: CARGPVDRGGVEQYF. V is TRBV21-1 and J is TRBJ2-7; the DNA was not used to check the table's D call, TRBD1. TRBV21-1 is shown as a pseudogene. This CDR3 has 15 residues.

Here the CDR3 reads CASKEGPEAFF. DNA of the CDR3: TGTGCCAGCAAGGAGGGCCCTGAAGCTTTCTTT. This chain uses TRBV27 with TRBJ1-1; no reliable D call. The CDR3 length is 11 residues. With 7 bases removed from V and 6 bases from J, the gap between germline ends came to 9 bases. Germline CDR1 is MNHEY and CDR2 is SMNVEV (reference sequence).

The CDR3 region has the DNA TGTGCCAGCAGCTTAGATGGGAGGATTCGGGAGGGTTTGTACGAGCAGTACTTC. Protein sequence: CASSLDGRIREGLYEQYF. The chain combines TRBV7-2 with TRBJ2-7; 8 bases are a match to TRBD2. The J segment lost 4 bases and the V segment lost 1 base, leaving 15 bases of the junction unmatched. The CDR3 sequence is 18 residues long. Germline CDR1 and CDR2: SGHTA and FQGNSA.

The chain is built from TRBV11-3 and TRBJ2-7, with D tentatively TRBD2 (6 bases). This CDR3 has 14 residues. V was cut by 2 bases and J by 6 bases, with 14 bases left in between. Germline loops: CDR1 SGHNT, CDR2 YENEEA. The CDR3 DNA follows: TGTGCCAGCAGCTTAAATGGAGGGGCAGGCGAGCAGTACTTC. Translated, it gives CASSLNGGAGEQYF.

As to this clone: One end of the junction does not line up with germline, which may come from a read error. The J gene is TRBJ2-3, the V gene TRBV7-3; 8 bases fit TRBD1. There are 15 residues in the CDR3. Germline CDR1 and CDR2: SGHTA and FQGTGA. The DNA of the CDR3 is TGTGCCAGCAGCCTAACATCGGACAGGGCAGATACGCAGTATTTT. Protein: CASSLTSDRADTQYF.

The chain couples TRBV2 to TRBJ2-7; 11 bases map to TRBD2. CDR1 and CDR2 (germline): SNHLY, FYNNEI. The V gene end was trimmed by 4 bases and the J gene end by 6 bases; junction bases not matched to a gene: 5. The CDR3 consists of 14 residues. The CDR3 is CASSVPSGRSEQYF. The DNA of the CDR3 is TGTGCCAGCAGTGTTCCTAGCGGGAGGTCCGAGCAGTACTTC. Variable domain in full (rest from reference TRBV2 and TRBJ2-7): EPEVTQTPSHQVTQMGQEVILRCVPISNHLYFYWYRQILGQKVEFLVSFYNNEISEKSEIFDDQFSVERPDGSNFTLKIRSTKLEDSAMYFCASSVPSGRSEQYFGPGTRLTVT.

This rearrangement joins TRBV5-1 to TRBJ2-3; no firm D call. V lost 4 bases and J lost 1, with 4 bases in between. This CDR3 has 12 amino acids. CDR1 is SGHRS, CDR2 YFSETQ, per germline. CDR3 nucleotides: TGCGCCAGCAGCCCGGGCACAGATACGCAGTATTTT. It codes for CASSPGTDTQYF.

The rearrangement joins TRBV19 to TRBJ2-2; 9 positions match TRBD2. This CDR3 comprises 16 residues. Germline-derived CDR1 and CDR2 are LNHDA and SQIVND (reference sequence). After removal of 6 bases from V and 5 bases from J, the junction contained 10 bases not matched to a gene. In nucleotides, the CDR3 is TGTGCCAGTAGGACCGTGCGGAGCGGGAGGACCGGGGAGCTGTTTTTT. Its translation is CASRTVRSGRTGELFF.

The chain joins TRBV5-1 to TRBJ1-5; weak D call: TRBD1 (5 bases). V was shortened by 4 bases and J by 4 bases, with 12 bases between the two germline ends. The V gene's germline CDR1 is SGHRS and CDR2 YFSETQ. The CDR3 loop spans 14 amino acids. CDR3 loop: CASSPLDRNQPQHF. CDR3 DNA: TGCGCCAGCAGCCCCCTCGACAGAAATCAGCCCCAGCATTTT.

CDR3 sequence (DNA): TGCGCCAGCAGTAGACAACAGGGGGCCACTGAAGCTTTCTTT. Translation: CASSRQQGATEAFF. This chain uses TRBV10-2 with TRBJ1-1; 9 positions match TRBD1. Looked up from germline, CDR1 is WSHSY and CDR2 is SAAADI. This CDR3 comprises 14 residues. The ends lost 5 bases at V and 4 bases at J; junction bases unmatched: 5.

The chain links TRBV28 to TRBJ2-2; 11 positions match TRBD2. This CDR3 has 16 amino acids. J gave up 5 bases and V 2 bases, and 4 bases lay outside the gene matches. The germline V gene has CDR1 MDHEN and CDR2 SYDVKM. The DNA for the CDR3 is TGTGCCAGCAGTTTACTAGCGGGAGGAGTGACCGGGGAGCTGTTTTTT. It translates to CASSLLAGGVTGELFF.